These 24 T cell receptor beta chains came from one sample sequenced in a study of blood T cell repertoires in COVID-19. This table comes from immunoSEQ multiplex PCR, and its TCRdb copy is limited to in-frame clones, with some not included. Of fewer than 300,000 clones listed, 65% to 85% are singletons. The sequenced sample was peripheral blood. The receptors come from a man older than 75 with acute or convalescent COVID-19.

V and J are TRBV7-9 and TRBJ2-1; 9 bases map to TRBD1. This CDR3 region has 16 residues. The V gene's germline CDR1 is SEHNR and CDR2 FQNEAQ (reference sequence). After removal of 5 bases from V and 7 bases from J, the junction contained 12 bases not matched to a gene. This CDR3 is CASSPTRTGGWNEQFF. CDR3 bases: TGTGCCAGCAGCCCAACCCGAACAGGGGGCTGGAATGAGCAGTTCTTC.

The chain couples TRBV28 to TRBJ1-2; D is undetermined. This CDR3 region has 16 residues. V was clipped by 3 bases and J by 4 bases, with 18 bases between them. The germline V gene has CDR1 MDHEN and CDR2 SYDVKM. The CDR3 loop is CASSFHGGAELYGYTF. The DNA for the CDR3 is TGTGCCAGCAGTTTTCATGGAGGCGCCGAGCTCTATGGCTACACCTTC.

This clone was seen once. J is TRBJ2-1 and V is TRBV29-1; D is unclear. The CDR3 spans 13 residues. CDR1 and CDR2 from the germline V gene are SQVTM and ANQGSEA. Trimming removed 4 bases from V and 4 bases from J, with 11 bases in between. The CDR3 sequence: CSVVTDGYNEQFF. CDR3 nucleotide sequence: TGCAGCGTTGTCACAGACGGTTACAATGAGCAGTTCTTC.

This clone was seen once. The gene calls are TRBV18 and TRBJ1-2, with D perhaps matching TRBD1 (5 bases). V lost 6 bases and J lost 0, with 20 bases in between. CDR1 is KGHSH, CDR2 LQKENI, per germline. This CDR3 contains 17 residues. CDR3 DNA sequence: TGTGCCAGCTCCCCCGTCATCCTGACAGCCACTAACTATGGCTACACCTTC. This sequence encodes CASSPVILTATNYGYTF.

V gene TRBV30 combines with J gene TRBJ2-6; D is ambiguous. The CDR3 contains 14 residues. V was clipped by 7 bases and J by 3 bases, with 13 bases between them. Germline CDR1 and CDR2: GTSNPN and SVGIG (reference sequence). CDR3 sequence (DNA): TGTGCCTCGTTAACCAGACTTGGGGCCAACGTCCTGACTTTC. Protein sequence: CASLTRLGANVLTF.

The V call is TRBV7-2, the J call TRBJ2-5; 8 nucleotides align to TRBD2. CDR3 length equals 15 residues. Germline V gives CDR1 SGHTA, CDR2 FQGNSA. Germline trimming cut 5 bases from V and 3 bases from J; bases unmatched to any gene: 8. The CDR3 reads CASSQGGLAEETQYF. In DNA form, the CDR3 reads TGTGCCAGCAGCCAGGGCGGACTAGCAGAAGAGACCCAGTACTTC.

V and J are TRBV9 and TRBJ1-3, with 10 bases identical to TRBD1. Losses at the gene ends were 0 bases for V and 0 bases for J; bases not matched to a gene: 9. This CDR3 contains 19 residues. Germline V CDR1 and CDR2: SGDLS, YYNGEE. The CDR3 sequence is CASSVVGTGDVISGNTIYF. Here the CDR3 DNA reads TGTGCCAGCAGCGTAGTAGGGACAGGGGATGTTATCTCTGGAAACACCATATATTTT.

The rearrangement links TRBV9 to TRBJ2-7, with a weak D call TRBD2 (6 bases). Germline V gives CDR1 SGDLS, CDR2 YYNGEE. The CDR3 is 13 residues long. V dropped 5 bases and J dropped 9 bases, with 18 bases sitting between them. The DNA of the CDR3 is TGTGCCAGCAGTGCGGGAACCGCGGGGCGGCAGTACTTC. Protein sequence: CASSAGTAGRQYF.

The chain joins TRBV5-4 to TRBJ1-2, with 11 bases aligning to TRBD1. This CDR3 spans 14 amino acids. Germline V lookup: CDR1 SGHNT, CDR2 YYREEE (reference sequence). The V gene end was trimmed by 0 bases and the J gene end by 10 bases; junction bases not matched to a gene: 5. CDR3 amino acids: CASSLAGGQGDYTF. The CDR3 DNA follows: TGTGCCAGCAGCTTGGCCGGGGGACAGGGGGACTACACCTTC.

This chain links TRBV2 with TRBJ2-7, with 12 bases that match TRBD2. The CDR3 has 16 amino acids. Germline-derived CDR1 and CDR2 are SNHLY and FYNNEI. Trimming removed 6 bases from V and 3 bases from J; junction bases left unmatched: 9. In DNA form, the CDR3 reads TGTGCCAGCAGAAATACCCCTAGCGGGGGGGTCTACGAGCAGTACTTC. Amino acid sequence: CASRNTPSGGVYEQYF. Drawing the rest from reference TRBV2 and TRBJ2-7, the complete variable domain is EPEVTQTPSHQVTQMGQEVILRCVPISNHLYFYWYRQILGQKVEFLVSFYNNEISEKSEIFDDQFSVERPDGSNFTLKIRSTKLEDSAMYFCASRNTPSGGVYEQYFGPGTRLTVT.

This rearrangement joins TRBV2 to TRBJ1-2; D ambiguous. Trimming pared 1 base from V and 1 base from J, leaving 10 bases between. CDR1 is SNHLY and CDR2 is FYNNEI in the germline V gene. The CDR3 contains 15 residues. This CDR3 is CASSEGIRSNYGYTF. The CDR3 coding sequence is TGTGCCAGCAGTGAAGGAATTCGGAGTAACTATGGCTACACCTTC.

The chain uses TRBV19 and TRBJ2-2; 11 positions match TRBD2. V lost 2 bases to trimming and J lost 4 bases; unmatched junction nucleotides: 12. The CDR3 is 19 residues long. Germline V gene lookup returns CDR1 LNHDA and CDR2 SQIVND (reference sequence). The chain's CDR3 is CASSISRLAGGRGTGELFF. The CDR3 bases are TGTGCCAGTAGTATATCGCGGCTAGCGGGAGGTCGCGGCACCGGGGAGCTGTTTTTT.

V is TRBV6-5 and J is TRBJ2-7; D is undetermined. Germline CDR1 is MNHEY and CDR2 is SVGAGI. This CDR3 is 13 amino acids long. The V end lost 5 bases, the J end lost 2 bases, and 10 bases lay between the germline ends. The CDR3 nucleotides read TGTGCCAGCAGTCTGGCGGATGCCTACGAGCAGTACTTC. Translating gives CASSLADAYEQYF.

This clone has a single count. The chain employs TRBV15 and TRBJ2-7, with D perhaps TRBD2 (6 bases). CDR1 and CDR2 from the germline V gene are LNHNV and YYDKDF (reference sequence). Trimming shortened V by 0 bases and J by 3 bases, and 12 bases separated the two germline ends. The CDR3 loop spans 15 amino acids. CDR3 in amino acids: CATSREPGLVYEQYF. CDR3 sequence (DNA): TGTGCCACCAGCAGAGAACCGGGACTTGTCTACGAGCAGTACTTC.

This chain uses TRBV9 with TRBJ2-2; D is undetermined. Germline assignment: CDR1 SGDLS and CDR2 YYNGEE. This CDR3 comprises 14 residues. V lost 4 bases and J 0 bases, leaving 7 bases between the germline ends. CDR3 bases: TGTGCCAGCAGCTCCGGGTCGAACACCGGGGAGCTGTTTTTT. It specifies CASSSGSNTGELFF.

The V call is TRBV28, the J call TRBJ1-5; D not certain. V was shortened by 7 bases and J by 2 bases, with 12 bases between the two germline ends. Germline lookup yields CDR1 MDHEN and CDR2 SYDVKM. The CDR3 is 14 residues long. The CDR3, as DNA: TGTGCCAGCACCGTGGGCCAGGGCAATCAGCCCCAGCATTTT. Residues: CASTVGQGNQPQHF. Using reference TRBV28 and TRBJ1-5 for the parts outside the CDR3, the full variable domain is DVKVTQSSRYLVKRTGEKVFLECVQDMDHENMFWYRQDPGLGLRLIYFSYDVKMKEKGDIPEGYSVSREKKERFSLILESASTNQTSMYLCASTVGQGNQPQHFGDGTRLSIL.

Written as DNA, the CDR3 is TGTGCCAGCAGTGAATCACAGGACCGGGCACCCCTCCACTTT. The encoded protein is CASSESQDRAPLHF. The chain links TRBV2 to TRBJ1-6; weak D call: TRBD1 (5 bases). The germline CDR1 and CDR2 sequences are SNHLY and FYNNEI. The CDR3 loop spans 14 amino acids. Trimming left V 2 bases short and J 11 bases short, with 13 bases between.

This clone was counted between two and nine times. The gene calls are TRBV5-1 and TRBJ2-5; 11 bases are shared with TRBD2. The CDR3 consists of 16 residues. Germline V gene data show CDR1 as SGHRS and CDR2 as YFSETQ. The ends lost 0 bases at V and 1 base at J; junction bases unmatched: 2. The CDR3 loop reads CASSLASGGSQETQYF. The CDR3 nucleotides read TGCGCCAGCAGCTTGGCTAGCGGGGGGTCCCAAGAGACCCAGTACTTC.

In its sample, this clone was seen once. The genes are TRBV30 and TRBJ2-7, with a tentative D call TRBD2 (6 bases). V lost 4 bases and J 2 bases, leaving 18 bases between the germline ends. The germline CDR1 and CDR2 sequences are GTSNPN and SVGIG (reference sequence). This CDR3 comprises 15 residues. The CDR3 DNA reads as TGTGCCTGGACTCCCATGGGGGGTGCTGCCTACGAGCAGTACTTC. It encodes CAWTPMGGAAYEQYF.

The chain recombines TRBV7-8 with TRBJ2-1; D is uncertain. The germline V and J ends were trimmed by 1 base and 7 bases, with 5 bases remaining between them. Germline loops: CDR1 SGHVS, CDR2 FQNEAQ. The CDR3 length is 12 residues. CDR3 in DNA: TGTGCCAGCAGCTTAGTCCTAAATGAGCAGTTCTTC. Translating it yields CASSLVLNEQFF.

The rearrangement links TRBV4-1 to TRBJ1-4; the match to TRBD1 covers 9 bases. V lost 2 bases to trimming and J lost 1 base; unmatched junction nucleotides: 5. The CDR3 length is 17 residues. Germline values: CDR1 MGHRA, CDR2 YSYEKL. CDR3 in amino acids: CASSQTGGAGTNEKLFF. Written as DNA, the CDR3 is TGCGCCAGCAGCCAAACAGGGGGCGCGGGAACTAATGAAAAACTGTTTTTT.

CDR3 DNA: TGTGCCAGCAGCCCCCTGAACACCGGGGAGCTGTTTTTT. Protein sequence: CASSPLNTGELFF. The chain links TRBV6-5 to TRBJ2-2; no reliable D call. CDR3 length: 13 residues. V lost 6 bases and J 1 base, leaving 6 bases between the germline ends. The V gene's germline CDR1 is MNHEY and CDR2 SVGAGI.

The V call is TRBV7-2, the J call TRBJ1-5, with TRBD1 matching 11 bases. The CDR3 has 16 residues. The trim removed 3 bases at V and 0 bases at J, leaving 1 base unmatched. The germline gives CDR1 SGHTA, CDR2 FQGNSA. The CDR3 region has the DNA TGTGCCAGCAGCTTGGGACAGGGGGGTAGCAATCAGCCCCAGCATTTT. This codes for CASSLGQGGSNQPQHF.

This clone was seen only a few times. This chain uses TRBV27 with TRBJ2-7; unclear D gene. This CDR3 contains 13 residues. From germline, CDR1 is MNHEY and CDR2 SMNVEV (reference sequence). The V end was cut by 4 bases, the J end by 0 bases, with 7 bases between. The CDR3 protein is CASSWALSYEQYF. The DNA for the CDR3 is TGTGCCAGCAGTTGGGCCCTCTCCTACGAGCAGTACTTC.